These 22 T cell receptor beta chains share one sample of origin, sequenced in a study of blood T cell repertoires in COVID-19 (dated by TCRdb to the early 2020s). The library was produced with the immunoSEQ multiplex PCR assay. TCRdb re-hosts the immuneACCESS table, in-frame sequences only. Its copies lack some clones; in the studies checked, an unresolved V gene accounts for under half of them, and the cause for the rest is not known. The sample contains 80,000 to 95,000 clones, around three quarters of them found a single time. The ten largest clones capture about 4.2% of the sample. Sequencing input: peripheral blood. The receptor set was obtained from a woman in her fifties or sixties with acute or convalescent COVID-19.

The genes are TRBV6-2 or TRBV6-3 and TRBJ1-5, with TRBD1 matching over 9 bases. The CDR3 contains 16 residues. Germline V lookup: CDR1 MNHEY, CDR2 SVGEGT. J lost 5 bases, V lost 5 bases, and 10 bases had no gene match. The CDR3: CASSPSTGTGHQPQHF. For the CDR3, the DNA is TGTGCCAGCAGTCCCTCTACCGGGACAGGGCATCAGCCCCAGCATTTT.

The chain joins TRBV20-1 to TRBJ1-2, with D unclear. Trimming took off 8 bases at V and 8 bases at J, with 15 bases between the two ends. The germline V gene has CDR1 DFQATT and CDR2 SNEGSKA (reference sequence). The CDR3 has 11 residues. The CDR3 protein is CSQEGRKGYTF. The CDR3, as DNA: TGCAGTCAAGAGGGTCGTAAGGGCTACACCTTC.

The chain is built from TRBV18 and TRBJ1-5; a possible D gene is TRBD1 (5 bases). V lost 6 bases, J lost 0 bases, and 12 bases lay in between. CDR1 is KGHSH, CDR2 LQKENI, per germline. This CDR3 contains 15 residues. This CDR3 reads CASSHDRYSNQPQHF. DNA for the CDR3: TGTGCCAGCTCTCATGACAGATATAGCAATCAGCCCCAGCATTTT.

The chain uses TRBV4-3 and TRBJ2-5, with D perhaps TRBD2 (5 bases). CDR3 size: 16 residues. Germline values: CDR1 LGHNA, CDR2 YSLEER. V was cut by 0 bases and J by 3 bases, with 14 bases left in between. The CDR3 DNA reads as TGCGCCAGCAGCCAAGATAGACGGGCTAGCAAAGAGACCCAGTACTTC. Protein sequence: CASSQDRRASKETQYF.

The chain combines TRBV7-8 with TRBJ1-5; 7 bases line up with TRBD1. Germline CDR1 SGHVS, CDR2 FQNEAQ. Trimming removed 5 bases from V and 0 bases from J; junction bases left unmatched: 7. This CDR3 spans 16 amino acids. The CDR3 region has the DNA TGTGCCAGCAGCGTCGACAGGGTTTATAGCAATCAGCCCCAGCATTTT. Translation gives CASSVDRVYSNQPQHF.

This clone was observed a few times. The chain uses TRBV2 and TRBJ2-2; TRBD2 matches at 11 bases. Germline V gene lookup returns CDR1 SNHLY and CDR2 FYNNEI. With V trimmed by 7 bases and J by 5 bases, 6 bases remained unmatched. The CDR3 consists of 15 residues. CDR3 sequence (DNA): TGTGCCAGCAAGGCTAGCGGGGGGATAACCGGGGAGCTGTTTTTT. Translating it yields CASKASGGITGELFF.

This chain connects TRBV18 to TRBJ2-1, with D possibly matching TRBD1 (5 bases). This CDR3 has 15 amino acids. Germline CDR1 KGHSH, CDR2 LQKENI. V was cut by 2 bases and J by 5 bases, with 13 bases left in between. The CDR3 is CASSPGGHRNNEQFF. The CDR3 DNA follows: TGTGCCAGCTCACCAGGCGGACACCGAAACAATGAGCAGTTCTTC.

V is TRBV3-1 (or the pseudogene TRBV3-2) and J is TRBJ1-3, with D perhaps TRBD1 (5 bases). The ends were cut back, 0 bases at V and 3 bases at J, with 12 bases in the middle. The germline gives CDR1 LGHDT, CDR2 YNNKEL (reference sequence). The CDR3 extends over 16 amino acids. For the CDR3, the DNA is TGTGCCAGCAGCCAAGAAGCGGGGGGACTTGGAAACACCATATATTTT. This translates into CASSQEAGGLGNTIYF.

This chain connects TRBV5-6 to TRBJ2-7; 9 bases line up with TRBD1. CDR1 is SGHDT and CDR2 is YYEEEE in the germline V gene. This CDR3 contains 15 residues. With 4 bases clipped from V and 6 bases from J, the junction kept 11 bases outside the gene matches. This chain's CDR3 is CASSPLGTGSGEQYF. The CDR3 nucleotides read TGTGCCAGCAGCCCCTTGGGGACAGGGTCGGGCGAGCAGTACTTC.

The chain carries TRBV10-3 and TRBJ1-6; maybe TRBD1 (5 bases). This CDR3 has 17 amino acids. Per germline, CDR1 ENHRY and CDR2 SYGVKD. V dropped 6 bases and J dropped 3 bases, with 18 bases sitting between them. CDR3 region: CAISPLSGTGYNSPLHF. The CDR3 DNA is TGTGCCATCAGCCCCCTAAGCGGGACCGGCTATAATTCACCCCTCCACTTT.

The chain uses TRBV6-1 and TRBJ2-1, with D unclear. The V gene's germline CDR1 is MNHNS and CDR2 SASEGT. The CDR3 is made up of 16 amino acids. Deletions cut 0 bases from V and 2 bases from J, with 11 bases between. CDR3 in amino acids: CASSEARSTAYNEQFF. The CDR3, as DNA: TGTGCCAGCAGTGAAGCGCGGAGTACCGCCTACAATGAGCAGTTCTTC.

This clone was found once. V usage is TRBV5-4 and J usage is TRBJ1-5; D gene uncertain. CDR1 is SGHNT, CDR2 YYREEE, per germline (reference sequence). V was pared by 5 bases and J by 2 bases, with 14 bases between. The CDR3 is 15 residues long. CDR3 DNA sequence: TGTGCCAGCAGTTCGGCCGAGGAGGGCAATCAGCCCCAGCATTTT. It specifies CASSSAEEGNQPQHF.

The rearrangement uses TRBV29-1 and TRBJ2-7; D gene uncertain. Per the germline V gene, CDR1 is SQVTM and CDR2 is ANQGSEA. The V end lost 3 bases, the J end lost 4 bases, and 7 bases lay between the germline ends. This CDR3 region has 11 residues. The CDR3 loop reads CSVDTRYEQYF. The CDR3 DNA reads TGCAGCGTTGATACGAGGTACGAGCAGTACTTC.

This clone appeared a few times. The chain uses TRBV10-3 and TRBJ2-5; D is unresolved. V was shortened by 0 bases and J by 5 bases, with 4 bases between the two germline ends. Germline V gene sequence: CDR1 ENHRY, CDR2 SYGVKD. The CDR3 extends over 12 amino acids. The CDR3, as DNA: TGTGCCATCAGTGAGTCACGGGAGACCCAGTACTTC. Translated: CAISESRETQYF.

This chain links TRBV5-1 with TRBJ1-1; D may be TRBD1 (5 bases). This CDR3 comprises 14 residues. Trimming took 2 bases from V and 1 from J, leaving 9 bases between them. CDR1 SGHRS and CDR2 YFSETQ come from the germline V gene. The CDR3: CASSFAGRNTEAFF. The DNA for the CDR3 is TGCGCCAGCAGCTTTGCAGGGCGGAACACTGAAGCTTTCTTT.

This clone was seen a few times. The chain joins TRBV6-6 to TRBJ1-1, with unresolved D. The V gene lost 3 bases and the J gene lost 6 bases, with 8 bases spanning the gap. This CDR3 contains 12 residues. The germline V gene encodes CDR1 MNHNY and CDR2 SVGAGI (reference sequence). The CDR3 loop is CASSYTGAEAFF. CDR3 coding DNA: TGTGCCAGCAGTTATACCGGGGCTGAAGCTTTCTTT.

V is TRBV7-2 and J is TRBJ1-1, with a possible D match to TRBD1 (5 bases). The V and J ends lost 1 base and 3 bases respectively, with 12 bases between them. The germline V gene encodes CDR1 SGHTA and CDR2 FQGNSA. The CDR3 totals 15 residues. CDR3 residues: CASSLGSGLDTEAFF. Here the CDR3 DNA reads TGTGCCAGCAGCTTAGGATCAGGGTTGGACACTGAAGCTTTCTTT. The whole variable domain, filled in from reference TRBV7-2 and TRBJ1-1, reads GAGVSQSPSNKVTEKGKDVELRCDPISGHTALYWYRQSLGQGLEFLIYFQGNSAPDKSGLPSDRFSAERTGGSVSTLTIQRTQQEDSAVYLCASSLGSGLDTEAFFGQGTRLTVV.

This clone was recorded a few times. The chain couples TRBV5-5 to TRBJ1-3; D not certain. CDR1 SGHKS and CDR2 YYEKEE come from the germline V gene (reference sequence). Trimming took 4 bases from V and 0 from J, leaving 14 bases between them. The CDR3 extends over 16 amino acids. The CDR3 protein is CASSGGRALSGNTIYF. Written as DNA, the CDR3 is TGTGCCAGCAGCGGAGGGAGGGCCCTCTCTGGAAACACCATATATTTT.

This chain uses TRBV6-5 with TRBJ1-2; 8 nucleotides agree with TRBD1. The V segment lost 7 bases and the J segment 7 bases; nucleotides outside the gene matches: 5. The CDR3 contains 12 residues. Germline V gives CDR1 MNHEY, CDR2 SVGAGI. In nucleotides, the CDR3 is TGTGCCAGCATGGACAGGGTCGGTGGCTACACCTTC. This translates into CASMDRVGGYTF.

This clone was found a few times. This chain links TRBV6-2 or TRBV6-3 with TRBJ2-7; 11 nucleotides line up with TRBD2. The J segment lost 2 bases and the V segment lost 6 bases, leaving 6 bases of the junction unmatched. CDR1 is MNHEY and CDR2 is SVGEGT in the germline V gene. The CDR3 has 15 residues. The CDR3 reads CASSSTSGGAYEQYF. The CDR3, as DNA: TGTGCCAGCAGCTCTACTAGCGGGGGCGCCTACGAGCAGTACTTC.

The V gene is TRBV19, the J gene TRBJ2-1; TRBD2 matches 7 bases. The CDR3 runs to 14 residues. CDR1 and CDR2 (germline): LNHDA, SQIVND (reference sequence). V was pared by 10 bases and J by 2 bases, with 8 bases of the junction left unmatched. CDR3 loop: CATGTRGAYNEQFF. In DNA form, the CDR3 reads TGTGCCACGGGCACCCGGGGGGCCTACAATGAGCAGTTCTTC.

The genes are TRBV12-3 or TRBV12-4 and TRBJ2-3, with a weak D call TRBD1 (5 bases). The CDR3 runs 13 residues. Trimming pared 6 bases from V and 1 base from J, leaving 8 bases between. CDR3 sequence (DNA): TGTGCCAGCAGACTACAGGGCACAGATACGCAGTATTTT. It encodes CASRLQGTDTQYF.